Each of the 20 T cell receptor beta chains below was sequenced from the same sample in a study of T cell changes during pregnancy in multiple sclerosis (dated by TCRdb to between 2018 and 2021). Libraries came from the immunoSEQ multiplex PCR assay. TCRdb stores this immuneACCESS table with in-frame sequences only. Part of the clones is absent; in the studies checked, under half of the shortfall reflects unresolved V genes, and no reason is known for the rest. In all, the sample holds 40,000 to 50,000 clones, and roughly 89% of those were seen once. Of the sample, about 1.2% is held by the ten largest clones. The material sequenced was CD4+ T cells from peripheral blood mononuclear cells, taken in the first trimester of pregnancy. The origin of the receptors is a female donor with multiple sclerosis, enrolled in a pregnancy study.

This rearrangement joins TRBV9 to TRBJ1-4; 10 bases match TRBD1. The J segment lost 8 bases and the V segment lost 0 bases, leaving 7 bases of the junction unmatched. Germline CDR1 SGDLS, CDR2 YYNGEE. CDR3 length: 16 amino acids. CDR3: CASSVAAGTGDEKLFF. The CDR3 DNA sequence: TGTGCCAGCAGCGTAGCAGCCGGGACAGGGGACGAAAAACTGTTTTTT. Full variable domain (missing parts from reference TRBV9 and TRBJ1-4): DSGVTQTPKHLITATGQRVTLRCSPRSGDLSVYWYQQSLDQGLQFLIQYYNGEERAKGNILERFSAQQFPDLHSELNLSSLELGDSALYFCASSVAAGTGDEKLFFGSGTQLSVL.

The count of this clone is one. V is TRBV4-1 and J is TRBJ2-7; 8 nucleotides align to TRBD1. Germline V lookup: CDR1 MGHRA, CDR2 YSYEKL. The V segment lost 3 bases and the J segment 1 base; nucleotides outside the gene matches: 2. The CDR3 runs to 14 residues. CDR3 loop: CASSQRTGSYEQYF. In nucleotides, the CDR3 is TGCGCCAGCAGCCAGCGGACAGGGTCCTACGAGCAGTACTTC.

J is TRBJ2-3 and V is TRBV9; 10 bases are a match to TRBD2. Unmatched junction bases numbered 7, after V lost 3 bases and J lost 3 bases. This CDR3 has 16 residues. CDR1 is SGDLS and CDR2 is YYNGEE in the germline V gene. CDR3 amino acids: CASSASGSRRTDTQYF. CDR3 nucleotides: TGTGCCAGCAGCGCTAGCGGGAGTAGGAGGACAGATACGCAGTATTTT.

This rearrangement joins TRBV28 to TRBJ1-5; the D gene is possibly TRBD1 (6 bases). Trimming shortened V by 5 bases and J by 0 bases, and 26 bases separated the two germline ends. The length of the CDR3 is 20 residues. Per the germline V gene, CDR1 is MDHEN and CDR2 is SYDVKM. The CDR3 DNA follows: TGTGCCAGCAGTCACCCCAAGAGACAGGTAGGAGGTTATAGCAATCAGCCCCAGCATTTT. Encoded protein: CASSHPKRQVGGYSNQPQHF.

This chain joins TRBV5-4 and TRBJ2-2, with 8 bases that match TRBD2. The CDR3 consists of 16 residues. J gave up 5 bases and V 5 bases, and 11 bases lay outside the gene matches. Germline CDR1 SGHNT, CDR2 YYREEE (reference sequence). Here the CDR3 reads CASSNLGTSFTGELFF. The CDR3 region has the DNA TGTGCCAGCAGTAATCTTGGGACTAGTTTTACCGGGGAGCTGTTTTTT.

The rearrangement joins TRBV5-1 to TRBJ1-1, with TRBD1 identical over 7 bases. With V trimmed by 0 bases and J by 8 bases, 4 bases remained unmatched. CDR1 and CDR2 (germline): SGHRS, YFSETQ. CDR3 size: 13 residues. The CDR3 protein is CASSLGQGGEAFF. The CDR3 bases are TGCGCCAGCAGCTTGGGACAGGGAGGCGAAGCTTTCTTT.

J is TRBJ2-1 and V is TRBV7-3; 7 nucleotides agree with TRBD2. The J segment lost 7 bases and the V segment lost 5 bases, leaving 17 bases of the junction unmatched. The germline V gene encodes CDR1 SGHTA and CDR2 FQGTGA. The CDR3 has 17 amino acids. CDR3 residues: CASSTRPRGGSGNEQFF. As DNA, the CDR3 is TGTGCCAGCAGCACACGCCCAAGGGGCGGGAGCGGTAATGAGCAGTTCTTC.

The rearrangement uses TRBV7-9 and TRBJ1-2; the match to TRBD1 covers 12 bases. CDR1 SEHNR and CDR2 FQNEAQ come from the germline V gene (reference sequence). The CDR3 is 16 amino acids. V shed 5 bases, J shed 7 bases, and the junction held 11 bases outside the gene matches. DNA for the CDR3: TGTGCCAGCAGCCCGAGGGGGGACAGGGGGCGAGGTGGCTACACCTTC. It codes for CASSPRGDRGRGGYTF. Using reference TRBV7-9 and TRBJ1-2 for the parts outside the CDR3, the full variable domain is DTGVSQNPRHKITKRGQNVTFRCDPISEHNRLYWYRQTLGQGPEFLTYFQNEAQLEKSRLLSDRFSAERPKGSFSTLEIQRTEQGDSAMYLCASSPRGDRGRGGYTFGSGTRLTVV.

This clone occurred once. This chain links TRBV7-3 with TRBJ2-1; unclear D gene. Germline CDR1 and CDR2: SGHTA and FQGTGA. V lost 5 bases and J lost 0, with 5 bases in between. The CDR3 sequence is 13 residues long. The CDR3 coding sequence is TGTGCCAGCAGCCCGTCCTCCTACAATGAGCAGTTCTTC. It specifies CASSPSSYNEQFF.

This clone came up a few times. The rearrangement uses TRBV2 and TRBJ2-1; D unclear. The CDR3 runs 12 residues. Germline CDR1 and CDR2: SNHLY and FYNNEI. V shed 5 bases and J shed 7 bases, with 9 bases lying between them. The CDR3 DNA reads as TGTGCCAGCAGTCTTCTAGAGAATGAGCAGTTCTTC. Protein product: CASSLLENEQFF.

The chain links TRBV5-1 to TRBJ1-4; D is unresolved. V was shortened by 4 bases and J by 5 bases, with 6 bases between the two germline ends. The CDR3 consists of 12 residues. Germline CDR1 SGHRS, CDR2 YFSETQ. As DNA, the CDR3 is TGCGCCAGCAGCAGCCACAATGAAAAACTGTTTTTT. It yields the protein CASSSHNEKLFF.

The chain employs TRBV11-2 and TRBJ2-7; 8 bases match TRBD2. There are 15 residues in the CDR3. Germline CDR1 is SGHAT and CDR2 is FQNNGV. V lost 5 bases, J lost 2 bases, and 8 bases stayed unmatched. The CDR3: CASSPWEAGAYEQYF. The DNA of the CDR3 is TGTGCCAGCAGCCCCTGGGAAGCGGGGGCCTACGAGCAGTACTTC.

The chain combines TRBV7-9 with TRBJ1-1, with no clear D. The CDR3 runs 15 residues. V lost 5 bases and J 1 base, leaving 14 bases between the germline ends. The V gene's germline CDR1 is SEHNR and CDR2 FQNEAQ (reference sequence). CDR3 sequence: CASSQAPVRNTEAFF. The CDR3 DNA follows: TGTGCCAGCAGCCAGGCCCCTGTCAGGAACACTGAAGCTTTCTTT.

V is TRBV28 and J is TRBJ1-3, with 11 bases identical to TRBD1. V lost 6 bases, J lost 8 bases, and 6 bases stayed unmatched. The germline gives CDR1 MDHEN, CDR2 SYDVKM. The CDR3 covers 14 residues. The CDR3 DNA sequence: TGTGCCAGCAGCGCCGGGACAGGGGGGGACACCATATATTTT. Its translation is CASSAGTGGDTIYF. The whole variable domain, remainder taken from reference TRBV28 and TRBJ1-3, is DVKVTQSSRYLVKRTGEKVFLECVQDMDHENMFWYRQDPGLGLRLIYFSYDVKMKEKGDIPEGYSVSREKKERFSLILESASTNQTSMYLCASSAGTGGDTIYFGEGSWLTVV.

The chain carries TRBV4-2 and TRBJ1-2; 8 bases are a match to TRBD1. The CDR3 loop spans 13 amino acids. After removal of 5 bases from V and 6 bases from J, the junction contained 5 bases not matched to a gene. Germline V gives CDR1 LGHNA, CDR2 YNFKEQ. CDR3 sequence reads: CASSATGGNGYTF. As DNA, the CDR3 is TGTGCCAGCAGCGCCACAGGGGGAAATGGCTACACCTTC.

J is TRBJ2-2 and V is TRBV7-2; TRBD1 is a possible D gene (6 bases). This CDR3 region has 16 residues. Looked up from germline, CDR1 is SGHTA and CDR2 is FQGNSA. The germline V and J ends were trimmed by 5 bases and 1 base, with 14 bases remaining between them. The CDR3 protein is CASSPTGLGNTGELFF. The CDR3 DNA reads TGTGCCAGCAGCCCGACAGGCTTAGGGAACACCGGGGAGCTGTTTTTT.

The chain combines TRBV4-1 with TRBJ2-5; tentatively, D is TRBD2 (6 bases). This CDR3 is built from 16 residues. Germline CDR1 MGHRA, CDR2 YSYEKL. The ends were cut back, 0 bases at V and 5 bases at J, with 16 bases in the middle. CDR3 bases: TGCGCCAGCAGCCAAGATCGTGGGGGAGGTTCGGAGACCCAGTACTTC. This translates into CASSQDRGGGSETQYF.

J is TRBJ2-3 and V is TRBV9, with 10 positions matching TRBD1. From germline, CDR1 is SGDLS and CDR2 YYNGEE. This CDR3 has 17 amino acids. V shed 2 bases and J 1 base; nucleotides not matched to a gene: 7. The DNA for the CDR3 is TGTGCCAGCAGCGTGCGGGACAGGGGAATTCGCACAGATACGCAGTATTTT. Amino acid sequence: CASSVRDRGIRTDTQYF.

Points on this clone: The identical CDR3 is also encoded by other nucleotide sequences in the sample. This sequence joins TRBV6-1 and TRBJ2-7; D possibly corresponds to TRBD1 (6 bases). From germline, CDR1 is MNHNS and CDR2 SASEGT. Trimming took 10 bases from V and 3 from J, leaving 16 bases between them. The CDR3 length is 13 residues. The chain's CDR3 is CATYREIGYEQYF. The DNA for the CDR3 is TGTGCCACCTACAGGGAGATAGGCTACGAGCAGTACTTC.

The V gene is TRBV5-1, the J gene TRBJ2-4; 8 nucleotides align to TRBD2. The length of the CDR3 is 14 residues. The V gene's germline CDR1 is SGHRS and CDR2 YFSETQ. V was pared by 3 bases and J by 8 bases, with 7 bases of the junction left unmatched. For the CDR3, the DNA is TGCGCCAGCAGCTCCACGGATAGCGGGGACATTCAGTACTTC. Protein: CASSSTDSGDIQYF.